This TCR beta chain was sequenced for a study of blood T cell repertoires in COVID-19. Germline trimming cut 4 bases from V and 8 bases from J; bases unmatched to any gene: 8. Germline V gene lookup returns CDR1 LGHDT and CDR2 YNNKEL (reference sequence). The CDR3 contains 14 residues. Repertoires were generated with immunoSEQ multiplex PCR, while TCRdb's copy carries only in-frame clones and drops some. The table shows over 10,000 clones, with approximately 76% occurring only once. The origin of this receptor is a woman of 80 years or more with acute or convalescent COVID-19. Sample: peripheral blood. The rearrangement links TRBV3-1 (or the pseudogene TRBV3-2) to TRBJ2-3; 8 bases are shared with TRBD1. CDR3 coding DNA: TGTGCCAGCAGCCCCCGGGAACAGGGGGTTACGCAGTATTTT. It is translated as CASSPREQGVTQYF.